The source of this TCR beta chain is a study of cytomegalovirus exposure and HLA in healthy donors. General observations from the study: Analysis performed later showed TCR beta chains linked to HLA being more clonally expanded than equally common others. Later analysis identified around 15,000 TCR beta sequences associated with HLA alleles, using a false discovery rate threshold of 0.05. Prior analysis indicated that the majority of TCR beta V segments exhibited productivity approximately 87% or approximately 30% of the time. The study found most TCR sequences rare, yet found some public TCRs in many donors.

Germline assignment: CDR1 MNHEY and CDR2 SVGAGI. The CDR3 length is 12 residues. V lost 6 bases and J 2 bases, leaving 7 bases between the germline ends. This clone was observed a handful of times. The target antigen is unknown. PCR primers comprised 60 Vbeta and 13 Jbeta primers. Method: immunoSEQ multiplex PCR; TCRdb's copy keeps in-frame clones and lacks some. The sample consists of just under 95,000 clones, roughly 86% of them appearing once. The TCR comes from a human donor in good health. This chain links TRBV6-5 with TRBJ1-1; a possible D gene is TRBD1 (5 bases). The sequencing input was PBMCs. The CDR3 region is CASRTENTEAFF. The CDR3 region has the DNA TGTGCCAGCAGGACAGAAAACACTGAAGCTTTCTTT.